This T cell receptor (beta chain) was recovered during a study of T-cell reconstitution after alpha-beta-depleted transplantation in children. Study findings and constraints: Surviving recipient T cells and thymic progenitors accounted for the high day-60 TCRbeta diversity observed in some patients. T cells produced anew were the main source of T-cell counts and diversity one year after transplant. About two months after transplant, alpha-beta T cells reportedly came from several hundred expanded graft clones.

Unique molecular identifiers were incorporated during preparation of the TCRbeta library. TCRdb redid the calling of the PCR reads with MiXCR, one entry per CDR3 protein. This table has hundreds of thousands of distinct CDR3 sequences, 25% appearing once. The CDR3 is 14 amino acids. Germline CDR1 is SQVTM and CDR2 is ANQGSEA. After removal of 1 base from V and 5 bases from J, the junction contained 3 bases not matched to a gene. This clonotype was detected ten times or more. Its antigen is undetermined. This chain joins TRBV29-1 and TRBJ2-2, with 8 bases lining up with TRBD2. This sequence was found in a girl aged 2 to 10 with Fanconi anemia, due to receive a stem cell transplant. The sequenced sample was PBMCs, obtained before TCRalphabeta/CD19-depleted stem cell transplant. The CDR3: CSVEAGGRTGELFF. The CDR3 nucleotides are TGCAGCGTTGAAGCGGGGGGGAGAACCGGGGAGCTGTTTTTT.